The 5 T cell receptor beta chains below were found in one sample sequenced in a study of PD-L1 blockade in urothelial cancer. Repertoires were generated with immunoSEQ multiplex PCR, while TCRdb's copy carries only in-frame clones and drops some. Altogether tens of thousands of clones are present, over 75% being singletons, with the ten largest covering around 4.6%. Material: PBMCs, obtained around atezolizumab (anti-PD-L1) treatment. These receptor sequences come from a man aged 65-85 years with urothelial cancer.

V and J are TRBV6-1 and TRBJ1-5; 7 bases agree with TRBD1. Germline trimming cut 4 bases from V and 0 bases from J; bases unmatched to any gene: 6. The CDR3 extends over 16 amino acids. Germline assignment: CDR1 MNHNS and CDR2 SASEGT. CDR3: CASSAYRGDSNQPQHF. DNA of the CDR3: TGTGCCAGCAGTGCTTACAGGGGAGATAGCAATCAGCCCCAGCATTTT.

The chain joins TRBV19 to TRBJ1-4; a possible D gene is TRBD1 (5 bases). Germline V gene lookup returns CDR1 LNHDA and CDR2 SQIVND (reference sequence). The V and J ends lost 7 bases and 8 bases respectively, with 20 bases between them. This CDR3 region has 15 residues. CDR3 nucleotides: TGTGCCAGTAACTGGGGGGGGACCTTTAACGAAAAACTGTTTTTT. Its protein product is CASNWGGTFNEKLFF. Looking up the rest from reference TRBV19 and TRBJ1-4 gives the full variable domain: DGGITQSPKYLFRKEGQNVTLSCEQNLNHDAMYWYRQDPGQGLRLIYYSQIVNDFQKGDIAEGYSVSREKKESFPLTVTSAQKNPTAFYLCASNWGGTFNEKLFFGSGTQLSVL.

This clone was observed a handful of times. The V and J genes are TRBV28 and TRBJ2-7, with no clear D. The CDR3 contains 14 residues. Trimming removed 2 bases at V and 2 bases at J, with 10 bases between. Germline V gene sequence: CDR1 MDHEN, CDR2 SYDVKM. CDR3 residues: CASSLTRYPYEQYF. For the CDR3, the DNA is TGTGCCAGCAGTTTAACCAGGTATCCCTACGAGCAGTACTTC.

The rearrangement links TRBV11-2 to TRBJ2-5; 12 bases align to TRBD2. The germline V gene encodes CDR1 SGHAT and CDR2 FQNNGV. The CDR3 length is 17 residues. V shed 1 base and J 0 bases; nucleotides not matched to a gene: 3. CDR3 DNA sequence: TGTGCCAGCAGCTTAGGGACTAGCGGGATGTACCAAGAGACCCAGTACTTC. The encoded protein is CASSLGTSGMYQETQYF.

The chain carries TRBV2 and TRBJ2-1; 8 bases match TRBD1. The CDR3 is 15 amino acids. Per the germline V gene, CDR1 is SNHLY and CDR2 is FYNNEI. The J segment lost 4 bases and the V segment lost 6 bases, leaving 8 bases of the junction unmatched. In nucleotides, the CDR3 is TGTGCCAGCAGCTACAGGGGGATCACTTACAATGAGCAGTTCTTC. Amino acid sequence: CASSYRGITYNEQFF.